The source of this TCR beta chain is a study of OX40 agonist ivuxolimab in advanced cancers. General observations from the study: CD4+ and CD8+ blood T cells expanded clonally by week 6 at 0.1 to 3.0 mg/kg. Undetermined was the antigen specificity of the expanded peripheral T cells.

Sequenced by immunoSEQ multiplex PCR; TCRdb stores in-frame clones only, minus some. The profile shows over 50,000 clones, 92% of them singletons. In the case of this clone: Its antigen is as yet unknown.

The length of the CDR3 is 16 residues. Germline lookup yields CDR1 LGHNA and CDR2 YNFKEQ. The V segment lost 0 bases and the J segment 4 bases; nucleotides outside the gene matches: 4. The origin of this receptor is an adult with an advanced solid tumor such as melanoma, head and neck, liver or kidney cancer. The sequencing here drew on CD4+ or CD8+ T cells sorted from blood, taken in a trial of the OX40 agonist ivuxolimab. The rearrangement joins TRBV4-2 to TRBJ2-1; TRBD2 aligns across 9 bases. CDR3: CASSQDEREVYNEQFF. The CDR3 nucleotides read TGTGCCAGCAGCCAAGATGAGCGGGAGGTTTACAATGAGCAGTTCTTC.